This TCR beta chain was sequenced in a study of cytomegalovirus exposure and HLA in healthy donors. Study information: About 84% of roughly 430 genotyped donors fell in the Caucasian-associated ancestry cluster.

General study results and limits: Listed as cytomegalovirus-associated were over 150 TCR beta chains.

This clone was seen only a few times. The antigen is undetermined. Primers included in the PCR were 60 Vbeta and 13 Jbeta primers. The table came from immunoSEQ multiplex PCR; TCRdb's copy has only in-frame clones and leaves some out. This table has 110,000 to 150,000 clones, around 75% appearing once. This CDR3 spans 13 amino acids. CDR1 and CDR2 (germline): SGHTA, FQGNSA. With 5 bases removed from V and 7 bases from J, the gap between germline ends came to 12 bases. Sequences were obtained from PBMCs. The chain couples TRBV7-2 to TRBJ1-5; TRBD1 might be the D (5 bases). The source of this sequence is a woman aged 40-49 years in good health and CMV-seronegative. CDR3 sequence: CASSATTGQPQHF. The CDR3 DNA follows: TGTGCCAGCAGCGCGACCACAGGACAGCCCCAGCATTTT.